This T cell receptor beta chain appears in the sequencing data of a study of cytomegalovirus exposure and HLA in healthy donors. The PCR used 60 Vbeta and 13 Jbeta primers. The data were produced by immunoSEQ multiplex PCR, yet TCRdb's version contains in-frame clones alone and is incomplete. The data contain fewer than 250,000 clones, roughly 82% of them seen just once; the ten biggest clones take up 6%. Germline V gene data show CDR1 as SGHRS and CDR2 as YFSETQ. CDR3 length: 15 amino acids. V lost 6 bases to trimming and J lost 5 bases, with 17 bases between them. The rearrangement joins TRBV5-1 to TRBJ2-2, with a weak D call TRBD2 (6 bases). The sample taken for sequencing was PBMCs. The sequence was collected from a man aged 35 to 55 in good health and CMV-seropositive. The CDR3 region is CASTVRESKTGELFF. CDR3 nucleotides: TGCGCCAGCACTGTTCGGGAGAGTAAGACCGGGGAGCTGTTTTTT.